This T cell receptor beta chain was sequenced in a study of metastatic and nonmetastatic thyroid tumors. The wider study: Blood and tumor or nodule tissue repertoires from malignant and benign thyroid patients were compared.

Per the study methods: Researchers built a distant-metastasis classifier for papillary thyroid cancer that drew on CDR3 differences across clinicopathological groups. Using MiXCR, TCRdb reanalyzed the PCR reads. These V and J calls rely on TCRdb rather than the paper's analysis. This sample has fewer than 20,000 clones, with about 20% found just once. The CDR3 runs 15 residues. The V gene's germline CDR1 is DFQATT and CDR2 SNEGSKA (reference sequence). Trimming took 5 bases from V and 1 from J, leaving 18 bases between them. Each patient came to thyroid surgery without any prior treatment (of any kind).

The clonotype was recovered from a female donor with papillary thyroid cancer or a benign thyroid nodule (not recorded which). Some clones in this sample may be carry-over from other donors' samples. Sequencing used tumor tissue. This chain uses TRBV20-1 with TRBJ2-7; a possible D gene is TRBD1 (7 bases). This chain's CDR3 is CSAPVQGGASYEQYF. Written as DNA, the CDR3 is TGCAGTGCTCCAGTCCAGGGGGGAGCGTCCTACGAGCAGTACTTC.